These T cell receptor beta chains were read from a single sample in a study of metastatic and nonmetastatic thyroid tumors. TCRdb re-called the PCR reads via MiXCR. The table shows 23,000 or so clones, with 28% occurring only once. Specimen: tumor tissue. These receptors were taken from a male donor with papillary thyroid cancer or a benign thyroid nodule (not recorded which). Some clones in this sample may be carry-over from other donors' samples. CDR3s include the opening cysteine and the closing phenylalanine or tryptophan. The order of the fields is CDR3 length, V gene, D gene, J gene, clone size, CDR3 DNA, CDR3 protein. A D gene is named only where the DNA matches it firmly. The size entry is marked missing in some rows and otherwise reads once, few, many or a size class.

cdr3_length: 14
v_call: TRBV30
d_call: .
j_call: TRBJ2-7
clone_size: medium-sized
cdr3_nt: TGTGCCTGGACCCCTAGCGCTACCTCCTACGAGCAGTACTTC
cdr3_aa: CAWTPSATSYEQYF

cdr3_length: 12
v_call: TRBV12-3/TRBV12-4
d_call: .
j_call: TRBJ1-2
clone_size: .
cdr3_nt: TGTGCCAGCAGTACAGGGCTTTATGGCTACACCTTC
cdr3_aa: CASSTGLYGYTF

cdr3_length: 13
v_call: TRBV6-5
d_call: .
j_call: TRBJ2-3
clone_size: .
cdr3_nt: TGTGCCAGCAGTTATACAGACGCAGATACGCAGTATTTT
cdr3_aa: CASSYTDADTQYF

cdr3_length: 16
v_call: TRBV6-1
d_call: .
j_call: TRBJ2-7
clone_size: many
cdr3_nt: TGTGCCAGCAGTTCCCAAAGGGGCCGGGGGGCGGGCGAGCAGTACTTC
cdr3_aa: CASSSQRGRGAGEQYF

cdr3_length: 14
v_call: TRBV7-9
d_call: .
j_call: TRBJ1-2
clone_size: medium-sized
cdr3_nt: TGTGCCAGCAGCCCCAGTGGAGGGGTCTATGGCTACACCTTC
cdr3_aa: CASSPSGGVYGYTF

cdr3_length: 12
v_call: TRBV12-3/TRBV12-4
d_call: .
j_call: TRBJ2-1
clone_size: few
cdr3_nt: TGTGCCAGCAGTTCCTACAGAGGTGAGCAGTTCTTC
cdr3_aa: CASSSYRGEQFF

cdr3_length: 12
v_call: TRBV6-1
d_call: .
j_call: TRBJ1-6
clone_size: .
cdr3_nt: TGTGCCAGCAACAGGTTTAATTCACCCCTCCACTTT
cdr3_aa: CASNRFNSPLHF

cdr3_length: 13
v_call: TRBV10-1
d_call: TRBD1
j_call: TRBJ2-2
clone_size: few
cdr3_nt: TGCGCCAGCCAGGGGGCGAACACCGGGGAGCTGTTTTTT
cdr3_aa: CASQGANTGELFF

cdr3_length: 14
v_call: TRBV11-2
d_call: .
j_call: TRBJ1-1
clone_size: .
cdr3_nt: TGTGCCAGCAGCTTAGACGTCCTGAACACTGAAGCTTTCTTT
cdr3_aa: CASSLDVLNTEAFF

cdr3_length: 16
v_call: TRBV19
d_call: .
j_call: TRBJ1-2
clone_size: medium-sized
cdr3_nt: TGTGCCAGTAGTATGGGAAAGTCCGGACAGTTCTATGGCTACACCTTC
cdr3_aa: CASSMGKSGQFYGYTF